The source of this TCR beta chain is a study of T-cell reconstitution after alpha-beta-depleted transplantation in children. Molecular barcoding with unique molecular identifiers was used for the TCRbeta library. TCRdb recomputed calls from the PCR reads with MiXCR, one row per CDR3 protein. The table has about 500,000 distinct CDR3 sequences, 32% seen once. The CDR3 contains 12 residues. Germline assignment: CDR1 MDHEN and CDR2 SYDVKM. V lost 3 bases to trimming and J lost 7 bases, with 8 bases between them. The rearrangement links TRBV28 to TRBJ2-3; D is unclear. This material consisted of PBMCs from the stem cell graft donor, taken from the stem cell graft. This TCR derives from a human donor who donated a stem cell graft to a child with aplastic anemia. CDR3 amino acids: CASSLRSHTQYF. For the CDR3, the DNA is TGTGCCAGCAGTTTGCGCTCCCATACGCAGTATTTT. The variable domain in full, with the rest retrieved from reference TRBV28 and TRBJ2-3, is DVKVTQSSRYLVKRTGEKVFLECVQDMDHENMFWYRQDPGLGLRLIYFSYDVKMKEKGDIPEGYSVSREKKERFSLILESASTNQTSMYLCASSLRSHTQYFGPGTRLTVL.